A single sample gave rise to the 15 T cell receptor beta chains below, sequenced in a study of Graves' ophthalmopathy and Graves' hyperthyroidism. Researchers took RNA transcripts and amplified TCR beta CDR3 regions from them. The library came from an HTBI-primed first-round RT-PCR and a second-round multiplex PCR. A single record per CDR3 protein comes from TCRdb applying MiXCR to the multiplex PCR reads. The data contain 600,000 to 700,000 distinct CDR3 sequences, about 38% of them singletons. The specimen sequenced was peripheral blood. All receptors derive from an adult man with Graves' ophthalmopathy.

V is TRBV12-3 or TRBV12-4 and J is TRBJ1-4; 8 bases are shared with TRBD1. There are 14 residues in the CDR3. V gave up 4 bases and J gave up 7 bases; unmatched junction bases: 5. For the CDR3, the DNA is TGTGCCAGCAGTTCCGGGACAGGTTTTGAAAAACTGTTTTTT. Its translation is CASSSGTGFEKLFF.

This clonotype was seen ten or more times. This rearrangement joins TRBV15 to TRBJ2-5; 8 nucleotides line up with TRBD2. The germline gives CDR1 LNHNV, CDR2 YYDKDF (reference sequence). V shed 0 bases and J 4 bases; nucleotides not matched to a gene: 10. The CDR3 contains 17 residues. In nucleotides, the CDR3 is TGTGCCACCAGCAGAGATCGGGCGTCTAGCGGGTTAGAGACCCAGTACTTC. As protein: CATSRDRASSGLETQYF.

The rearrangement links TRBV10-3 to TRBJ1-1, with D hard to call. Per germline, CDR1 ENHRY and CDR2 SYGVKD. V was pared by 6 bases and J by 3 bases, with 11 bases between. The CDR3 has 13 residues. The CDR3 sequence: CAISSVKYTEAFF. In nucleotides, the CDR3 is TGTGCCATCAGCTCCGTGAAATACACTGAAGCTTTCTTT.

The chain employs TRBV29-1 and TRBJ1-1; D might be TRBD1 (5 bases). Trimming stripped 8 bases from V and 1 base from J, with 11 bases between. The CDR3 has 12 residues. The germline V gene has CDR1 SQVTM and CDR2 ANQGSEA. The CDR3 DNA follows: TGCAGCCGTGGAGGGGAGAACACTGAAGCTTTCTTT. This translates into CSRGGENTEAFF.

This clonotype was detected many times. The genes are TRBV20-1 and TRBJ2-5, with D possibly called TRBD1 or TRBD2 (5 bases each). This CDR3 spans 13 amino acids. V was cut by 5 bases and J by 3 bases, with 13 bases left in between. Germline V lookup: CDR1 DFQATT, CDR2 SNEGSKA (reference sequence). DNA of the CDR3: TGCAGTGCTGTGGGGACGCGGGAAGAGACCCAGTACTTC. Amino acids: CSAVGTREETQYF.

This clonotype has a single count. The CDR3 sequence is CASSPKGGQDLGGYTF. The CDR3 DNA follows: TGTGCCAGCAGCCCGAAGGGGGGACAGGATTTGGGAGGCTACACCTTC. The rearrangement links TRBV7-2 to TRBJ1-2; 8 positions agree with TRBD1. CDR1 and CDR2 (germline): SGHTA, FQGNSA. This CDR3 comprises 16 residues. With V trimmed by 5 bases and J by 8 bases, 16 bases remained unmatched.

This clonotype showed up many times. The rearrangement uses TRBV6-6 and TRBJ2-5; perhaps TRBD1 as D (5 bases). This CDR3 comprises 15 residues. V lost 0 bases and J lost 2, with 10 bases in between. Per germline, CDR1 MNHNY and CDR2 SVGAGI (reference sequence). The CDR3: CASSYSRQSQETQYF. The CDR3 DNA sequence: TGTGCCAGCAGTTACTCAAGACAGTCTCAAGAGACCCAGTACTTC.

This clonotype was seen ten or more times. This rearrangement joins TRBV2 to TRBJ2-2, with TRBD2 matching over 9 bases. This CDR3 is 16 amino acids long. The junction had 9 bases not matched to a gene; V was cut back by 7 bases and J by 3 bases. The V gene's germline CDR1 is SNHLY and CDR2 FYNNEI. CDR3 region: CASTEAAGGYTGELFF. CDR3 bases: TGTGCCAGCACCGAAGCTGCGGGAGGGTACACCGGGGAGCTGTTTTTT.

As for this clonotype: A much larger clonotype is one base distant, so this may be a read error. This sequence joins TRBV10-3 and TRBJ1-2; weak D call: TRBD1 (5 bases). Trimming took off 5 bases at V and 8 bases at J, with 18 bases between the two ends. CDR3 length: 14 amino acids. Looked up from germline, CDR1 is ENHRY and CDR2 is SYGVKD. CDR3 nucleotides: TGTGCCATCAGTTACTCCATTGGCGGGGGAGGCTACACCTTC. It yields the protein CAISYSIGGGGYTF.

V gene TRBV6-5 combines with J gene TRBJ2-7; possibly TRBD2 for D (6 bases). CDR3 length: 14 residues. The ends were cut back, 4 bases at V and 3 bases at J, with 13 bases in the middle. Germline-derived CDR1 and CDR2 are MNHEY and SVGAGI. This chain's CDR3 is CASSSGRENYEQYF. In DNA, the CDR3 is TGTGCCAGCAGTTCAGGACGGGAGAACTACGAGCAGTACTTC.

This clonotype has a count of ten or more. This sequence joins TRBV19 and TRBJ1-6; D not certain. The CDR3 covers 13 residues. Germline assignment: CDR1 LNHDA and CDR2 SQIVND (reference sequence). V gave up 5 bases and J gave up 10 bases, with 12 bases separating them. CDR3 protein: CASSPFLQSPLHF. DNA for the CDR3: TGTGCCAGTAGTCCATTTCTGCAGTCACCCCTCCACTTT.

This chain connects TRBV10-3 to TRBJ1-2; possibly TRBD1 for D (6 bases). V shed 3 bases and J shed 2 bases, with 13 bases lying between them. Germline V lookup: CDR1 ENHRY, CDR2 SYGVKD. The CDR3 spans 15 residues. The CDR3 bases are TGTGCCATCAGTGAAGCGTTAGGACAGAACTATGGCTACACCTTC. Translating gives CAISEALGQNYGYTF.

In the case of this clonotype: A much larger clone differs by one base, so this may be a read error. This chain links TRBV5-5 with TRBJ1-1, with D possibly being TRBD1 (6 bases). This CDR3 has 13 amino acids. The germline CDR1 and CDR2 sequences are SGHKS and YYEKEE (reference sequence). In nucleotides, the CDR3 is TGTGCCAGCGGCTTGGGGGGCCCTCAGGGAGCTTTCTTT. It is translated as CASGLGGPQGAFF.

This chain uses TRBV20-1 with TRBJ2-3; tentatively, D is TRBD1 (6 bases). V lost 3 bases, J lost 0 bases, and 13 bases lay in between. The CDR3 is made up of 15 amino acids. Germline loops: CDR1 DFQATT, CDR2 SNEGSKA (reference sequence). As DNA, the CDR3 is TGCAGTGCTAGGAAGGGGACACCTAGCACAGATACGCAGTATTTT. Translating gives CSARKGTPSTDTQYF.

The table lists this clonotype with many counts. This chain uses TRBV20-1 with TRBJ2-5; D gene ambiguous. The CDR3 loop spans 13 amino acids. From germline, CDR1 is DFQATT and CDR2 SNEGSKA (reference sequence). V lost 3 bases to trimming and J lost 2 bases, with 10 bases between them. This CDR3 is CSASVVGQETQYF. In nucleotides, the CDR3 is TGCAGTGCTAGCGTAGTGGGACAAGAGACCCAGTACTTC.